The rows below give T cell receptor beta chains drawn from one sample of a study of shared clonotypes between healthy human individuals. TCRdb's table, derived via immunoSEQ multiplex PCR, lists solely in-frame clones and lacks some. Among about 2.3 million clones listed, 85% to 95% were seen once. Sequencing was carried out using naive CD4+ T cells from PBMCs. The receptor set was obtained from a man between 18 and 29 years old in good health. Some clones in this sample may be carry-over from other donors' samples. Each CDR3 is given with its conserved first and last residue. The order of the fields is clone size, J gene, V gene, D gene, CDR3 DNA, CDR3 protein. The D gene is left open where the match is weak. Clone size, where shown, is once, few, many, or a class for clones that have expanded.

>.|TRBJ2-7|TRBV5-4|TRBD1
TGTGCCAGCAGCTTGTCGCCCTCACACAGGGGAATCTCCTACGAGCAGTACTTC
CASSLSPSHRGISYEQYF
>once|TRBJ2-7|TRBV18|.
TGTGCCAACTTAGACAGACCTGAGTACTTC
CANLDRPEYF
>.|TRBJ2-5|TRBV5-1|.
TGCGCCAGCAGCTTGGCCGACGATGAGACCCAGTACTTC
CASSLADDETQYF
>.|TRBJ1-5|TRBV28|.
TGTGCCAGCAGGTCGGAGGGTTGGGACAATCAGCCCCAGCATTTT
CASRSEGWDNQPQHF
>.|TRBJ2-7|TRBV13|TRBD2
TGTGCCAGCAGCTTAGCACCCGGGACTAGCGGGAGGGCCTGGCAGTACTTC
CASSLAPGTSGRAWQYF
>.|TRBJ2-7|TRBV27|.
TGTGCCAGCAGTTTGTTCCACAGGGACTACGAGCAGTACTTC
CASSLFHRDYEQYF
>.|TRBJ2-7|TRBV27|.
TGTGCCAGCAGGGCAGGACGGACCAACCTCGAGCAGTACTTC
CASRAGRTNLEQYF
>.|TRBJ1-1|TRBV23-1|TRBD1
TGCGCCAGCAGTCCCCCGAGCGTCCCGGGGCAGGGGGCGCTTCTGGTTCTGAACACTGAAGCTTTCTTT
CASSPPSVPGQGALLVLNTEAFF
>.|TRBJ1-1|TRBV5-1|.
TGCGCCAGCAGCTTGGAAGGAAACACTGAAGCTTTCTTT
CASSLEGNTEAFF
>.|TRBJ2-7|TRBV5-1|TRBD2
TGCGCCAGCAGCTTAGAGCGGGAGTCGTCCGAGCAGTACTTC
CASSLERESSEQYF
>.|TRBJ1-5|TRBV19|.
TGTGCCAGTAGTATGGCGGGCTACCCTCAGCCCCAGCATTTT
CASSMAGYPQPQHF
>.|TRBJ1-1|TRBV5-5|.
TGTGCCAGCCGAGGGTACACTGAAGCTTTCTTT
CASRGYTEAFF
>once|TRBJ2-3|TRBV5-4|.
TGTGCCAGCAGCTTTGGAGGGAGCGGCACAGATACGCAGTATTTT
CASSFGGSGTDTQYF
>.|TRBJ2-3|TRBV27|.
TGTGCCAGCGCCAATAGGGCGATCTCCCCAGATACGCAGTATTTT
CASANRAISPDTQYF
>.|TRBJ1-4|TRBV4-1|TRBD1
TGCGCCAGCAGTCCCGGGACAGGGGATGAAAAACTGTTTTTT
CASSPGTGDEKLFF
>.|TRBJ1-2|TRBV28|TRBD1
TGTGCCAGCACCCGCCGGGACAGGGGGTCGTATGGCTACACCTTC
CASTRRDRGSYGYTF
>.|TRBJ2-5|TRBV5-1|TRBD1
TGCGCCAGCAGCTTGGACAGGGGGCTAAAGACCCAGTACTTC
CASSLDRGLKTQYF
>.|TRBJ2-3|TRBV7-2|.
TGTGCCAGCAGCCTTGGGCAGTACGAGCGCACAGATACGCAGTATTTT
CASSLGQYERTDTQYF
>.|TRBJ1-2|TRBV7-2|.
TGTGCCAGCAGCTTTTTCAGGGGCACGCAATGGGATGGCTACACCTTC
CASSFFRGTQWDGYTF
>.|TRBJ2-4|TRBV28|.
TGTGCCAGCAGTTTATACAGGGCGGAGGCCAAAAACATTCAGTACTTC
CASSLYRAEAKNIQYF
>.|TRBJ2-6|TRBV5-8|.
TGTGCCAGCAGCCCGTCCTTAACTGGGGCCAACGTCCTGACTTTC
CASSPSLTGANVLTF
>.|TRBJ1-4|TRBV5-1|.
TGCGCCAGCAGCTTGGATATGGCGTTTGGGACTAATGAAAAACTGTTTTTT
CASSLDMAFGTNEKLFF
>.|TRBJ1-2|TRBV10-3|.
TGTGCCATCAGCCCCTATCCGAGGGAGGGCTACACCTTC
CAISPYPREGYTF
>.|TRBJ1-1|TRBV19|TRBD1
TGTGCCAGTGGAGGACAGGGGGCTGGTGCTTTCTTT
CASGGQGAGAFF
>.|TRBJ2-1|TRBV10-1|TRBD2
TGCGCCAGCAGTGAGTCGCCAACTAGCGGGGCCTACAATGAGCAGTTCTTC
CASSESPTSGAYNEQFF
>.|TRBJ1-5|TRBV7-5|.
TGTGTCAGGCCGGGACACCTCCAAAAACAGGGGGGCAATCAGCCCCAGCATTTT
CVRPGHLQKQGGNQPQHF
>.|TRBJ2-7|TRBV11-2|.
TGTGCCAGCAGCTTGGTCAGAGGATACTACGAGCAGTACTTC
CASSLVRGYYEQYF
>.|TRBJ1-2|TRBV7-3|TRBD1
TGTGCCAGCAGCTTGGGATGGACAGGGGAGGATGGCTACACCTTC
CASSLGWTGEDGYTF
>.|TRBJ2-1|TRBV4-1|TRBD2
TGCGCCAGCAGCCAAGGGACTAGCGGGCAGTGGTCCTACAATGAGCAGTTCTTC
CASSQGTSGQWSYNEQFF
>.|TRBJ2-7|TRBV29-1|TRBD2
TGCAGCGTTGAAATTGGGCTAGCGGGAGCCGAGCAGTACTTC
CSVEIGLAGAEQYF
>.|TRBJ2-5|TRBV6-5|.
TGTGCCAGCAGCTATGGACAGTCAGAGACCCAGTACTTC
CASSYGQSETQYF
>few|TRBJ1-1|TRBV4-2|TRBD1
TGTGCCAGCAGCCAAGATCGGAGACAGGGATCCACTGAAGCTTTCTTT
CASSQDRRQGSTEAFF
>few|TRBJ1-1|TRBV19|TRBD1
TGTGCCAGTATACAGGGGATGGGTAGCACTGAAGCTTTCTTT
CASIQGMGSTEAFF
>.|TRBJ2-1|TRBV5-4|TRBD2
TGTGCCAGCAGCTCGTCCGGGACTAGGTACAATGAGCAGTTCTTC
CASSSSGTRYNEQFF
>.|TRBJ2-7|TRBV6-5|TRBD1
TGTGCCAGCAGTTTCCAAACAGGGGGACCCTACGAGCAGTACTTC
CASSFQTGGPYEQYF
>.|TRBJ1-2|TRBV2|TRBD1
TGTGCCAGCTTCCGACAGGGAACGTATGGCTACACCTTC
CASFRQGTYGYTF
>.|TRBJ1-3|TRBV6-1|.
TGTGCCAGCAGTGTCAGGGAGGCTGGAAACACCATATATTTT
CASSVREAGNTIYF
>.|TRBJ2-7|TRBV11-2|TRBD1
TGTGCCAGCAGCCTGACGACAGGGGCCAGCTCCTACGAGCAGTACTTC
CASSLTTGASSYEQYF
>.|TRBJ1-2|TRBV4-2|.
TGTGCCAGCAGCCAAGCCGTGGAGGGCTCCTATGGCTACACCTTC
CASSQAVEGSYGYTF
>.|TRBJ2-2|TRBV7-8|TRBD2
TGTGCCAGCAGCTTCGCTAGCGGGAGTAACACCGGGGAGCTGTTTTTT
CASSFASGSNTGELFF
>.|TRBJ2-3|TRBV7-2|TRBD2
TGTGCCAGCAGCATTAGCGGGGCCTCGGGAGATACGCAGTATTTT
CASSISGASGDTQYF
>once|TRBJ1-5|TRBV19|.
TGTGCCAGTACTTTCCCGGGAGGGGGGGGCAATCAGCCCCAGCATTTT
CASTFPGGGGNQPQHF
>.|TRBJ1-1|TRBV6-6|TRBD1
TGTGCCAGCAGTTACCCTCCGGGACAGGGGGTTGGTGAAGCTTTCTTT
CASSYPPGQGVGEAFF
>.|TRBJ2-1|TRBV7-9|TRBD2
TGTGCCAGCAGCGTACTAGCGGGAGTAGGATTCTACAATGAGCAGTTCTTC
CASSVLAGVGFYNEQFF
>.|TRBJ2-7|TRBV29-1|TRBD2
TGCAGCGGCCCGACTAGCGGGAGATATATCCACGAGCAGTACTTC
CSGPTSGRYIHEQYF
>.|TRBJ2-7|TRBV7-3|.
TGTGCCAGCAGCTTAGCCAGCGGCTCCTACGAGCAGTACTTC
CASSLASGSYEQYF
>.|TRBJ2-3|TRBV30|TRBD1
TGTGCCTGGAGCCACCTAACAGGGGGCGGCACAGATACGCAGTATTTT
CAWSHLTGGGTDTQYF
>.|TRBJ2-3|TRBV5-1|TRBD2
TGCGCCAGCAGTTCCGCCTCTAGCGGGAGGGCAGATACGCAGTATTTT
CASSSASSGRADTQYF
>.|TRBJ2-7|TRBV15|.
TGTGCCACCAGCAGACACTATCCCCGAGGGGCTAACTACGAGCAGTACTTC
CATSRHYPRGANYEQYF
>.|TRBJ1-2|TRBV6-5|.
TGTGCCAGCAGCTACGACAGTTTCGATGGCTACACCTTC
CASSYDSFDGYTF
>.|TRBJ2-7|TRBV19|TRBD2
TGTGCCAGTAGTATATCGGGGACTAGCGGGGGCCCCCCGGCGTACTTC
CASSISGTSGGPPAYF
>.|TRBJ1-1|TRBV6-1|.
TGTGCCAGCAGACTGGACAGCATGAACACTGAAGCTTTCTTT
CASRLDSMNTEAFF
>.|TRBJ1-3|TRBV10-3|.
TGTGCCATCCGAGGGACTTTCTCTGGAAACACCATATATTTT
CAIRGTFSGNTIYF
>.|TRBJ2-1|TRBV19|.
TGTGCCAGTAAAGGCCCGGGGTACAATGAGCAGTTCTTC
CASKGPGYNEQFF
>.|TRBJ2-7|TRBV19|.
TGTGCCAGTAGTATGTCAGGGGGGACCTCCTACGAGCAGTACTTC
CASSMSGGTSYEQYF